One and the same sample provided the 25 T cell receptor beta chains below, sequenced in a study of blood T cell repertoires in COVID-19. Repertoires were generated with immunoSEQ multiplex PCR, while TCRdb's copy carries only in-frame clones and drops some. The table has tens of thousands of clones, 70% to 80% seen once; the top ten hold about 24%. The sequenced sample consisted of peripheral blood. Receptors were obtained from a human donor in a cohort sampled during active COVID-19.

V is TRBV5-1 and J is TRBJ2-6, with unresolved D. V lost 1 base, J lost 2 bases, and 4 bases lay in between. The germline V gene has CDR1 SGHRS and CDR2 YFSETQ. This CDR3 region has 14 residues. CDR3 sequence (DNA): TGCGCCAGCAGCTTGAGCCCTGGGGCCAACGTCCTGACTTTC. This gives the protein CASSLSPGANVLTF.

This chain uses TRBV7-2 with TRBJ2-1, with 11 bases fitting TRBD2. Germline CDR1 is SGHTA and CDR2 is FQGNSA. V shed 5 bases, J shed 6 bases, and the junction held 6 bases outside the gene matches. This CDR3 is built from 15 residues. The CDR3 reads CASSQTSGSLNEQFF. CDR3 nucleotides: TGTGCCAGCAGCCAAACTAGCGGGAGTCTCAATGAGCAGTTCTTC.

Only a few counts were recorded for this clone. J is TRBJ1-2 and V is TRBV2, with D tentatively TRBD1 (6 bases). This CDR3 has 13 amino acids. Germline CDR1 reads SNHLY; CDR2 reads FYNNEI. With 8 bases removed from V and 8 bases from J, the gap between germline ends came to 18 bases. The CDR3 is CASGGRNRAGYTF. In DNA form, the CDR3 reads TGTGCCAGCGGCGGGCGGAACAGGGCCGGCTACACCTTC.

The chain has TRBV5-6 and TRBJ2-2; TRBD1 is a possible D gene (6 bases). V was shortened by 4 bases and J by 1 base, with 11 bases between the two germline ends. The germline gives CDR1 SGHDT, CDR2 YYEEEE. This CDR3 has 15 amino acids. CDR3 in DNA: TGTGCCAGCAGCATGACAGGTTTGAACACCGGGGAGCTGTTTTTT. Translating gives CASSMTGLNTGELFF.

The chain links TRBV6-5 to TRBJ2-1; 8 nucleotides align to TRBD2. CDR1 MNHEY and CDR2 SVGAGI come from the germline V gene. V dropped 4 bases and J dropped 5; count of bases not matched to a gene: 10. The CDR3 consists of 16 residues. CDR3 residues: CASSFSSGFFNNEQFF. In DNA, the CDR3 is TGTGCCAGCAGTTTCTCTAGCGGGTTTTTTAACAATGAGCAGTTCTTC.

This chain joins TRBV5-3 and TRBJ1-5; 10 nucleotides align to TRBD1. TRBV5-3 is an ORF; its function is uncertain. V lost 4 bases to trimming and J lost 0 bases; unmatched junction nucleotides: 7. CDR3 length equals 17 residues. CDR3 sequence reads: CARSARDRGYSNQPQHF. DNA for the CDR3: TGTGCCAGAAGCGCAAGGGACAGGGGCTATAGCAATCAGCCCCAGCATTTT.

The chain links TRBV6-6 to TRBJ1-2, with 8 bases identical to TRBD1. CDR3 length: 15 residues. Trimming at V came to 7 bases and at J to 0 bases, leaving 7 bases not matched to a gene. The V gene's germline CDR1 is MNHNY and CDR2 SVGAGI (reference sequence). This chain's CDR3 is CASKEGTGPNYGYTF. In DNA form, the CDR3 reads TGTGCCAGCAAAGAGGGGACAGGTCCTAACTATGGCTACACCTTC.

The gene calls are TRBV5-1 and TRBJ1-6, with D possibly being TRBD1 (5 bases). Germline CDR1 and CDR2: SGHRS and YFSETQ. This CDR3 contains 16 residues. The V end lost 0 bases, the J end lost 4 bases, and 11 bases lay between the germline ends. The CDR3: CASSLGDSGYNSPLHF. DNA of the CDR3: TGCGCCAGCAGCTTGGGGGACTCAGGGTATAATTCACCCCTCCACTTT.

The chain carries TRBV2 and TRBJ1-2, with a tentative D call TRBD1 (6 bases). Germline CDR1 is SNHLY and CDR2 is FYNNEI. V gave up 7 bases and J gave up 4 bases, with 13 bases separating them. The CDR3 sequence is 13 residues long. The CDR3 region is CASTQGSVYGYTF. The CDR3 DNA follows: TGTGCCAGCACCCAGGGGTCAGTCTATGGCTACACCTTC.

This chain joins TRBV7-8 and TRBJ2-5; D remains ambiguous. The V gene lost 1 base and the J gene lost 3 bases, with 9 bases spanning the gap. The CDR3 runs to 14 residues. Germline values: CDR1 SGHVS, CDR2 FQNEAQ. This chain's CDR3 is CASSLEPGEETQYF. The DNA of the CDR3 is TGTGCCAGCAGCTTAGAGCCAGGCGAAGAGACCCAGTACTTC.

The rearrangement links TRBV7-9 to TRBJ1-1; 9 nucleotides agree with TRBD1. This CDR3 region has 16 residues. V lost 5 bases, J lost 1 base, and 8 bases stayed unmatched. Germline V gene sequence: CDR1 SEHNR, CDR2 FQNEAQ (reference sequence). The CDR3 bases are TGTGCCAGCAGCGCAACAGGGGGCAAGAGGAACACTGAAGCTTTCTTT. Residues: CASSATGGKRNTEAFF. Supplemented by reference TRBV7-9 and TRBJ1-1, the full variable domain reads DTGVSQNPRHKITKRGQNVTFRCDPISEHNRLYWYRQTLGQGPEFLTYFQNEAQLEKSRLLSDRFSAERPKGSFSTLEIQRTEQGDSAMYLCASSATGGKRNTEAFFGQGTRLTVV.

The chain uses TRBV7-6 and TRBJ1-5, with TRBD1 as a possible D gene (6 bases). The CDR3 sequence is 18 residues long. CDR1 is SGHVS, CDR2 FNYEAQ, per germline. V lost 1 base, J lost 3 bases, and 19 bases lay in between. CDR3 region: CASSLGSGQGSDNQPQHF. The DNA of the CDR3 is TGTGCCAGCAGCTTAGGGTCTGGGCAGGGGAGCGACAATCAGCCCCAGCATTTT. The whole variable domain, filled in from reference TRBV7-6 and TRBJ1-5, reads GAGVSQSPRYKVTKRGQDVALRCDPISGHVSLYWYRQALGQGPEFLTYFNYEAQQDKSGLPNDRFSAERPEGSISTLTIQRTEQRDSAMYRCASSLGSGQGSDNQPQHFGDGTRLSIL.

The CDR3, as DNA: TGCGCCAGCAGCTCACTGGGACAGGGGAATTCACCCCTCCACTTT. Translating gives CASSSLGQGNSPLHF. V usage is TRBV5-1 and J usage is TRBJ1-6, with 10 bases matching TRBD1. CDR3 size: 15 residues. Losses at the gene ends were 3 bases for V and 7 bases for J; bases not matched to a gene: 4. The V gene's germline CDR1 is SGHRS and CDR2 YFSETQ.

The rearrangement links TRBV1 to TRBJ1-4; the D call TRBD1 from the table was never checked on the DNA. TRBV1 is annotated as a pseudogene. This CDR3 is 15 amino acids long. The CDR3 bases are TGCACCAGCAGCCCTCGGACAGTGAGGAATGAAAAACTGTTTTTT. This codes for CTSSPRTVRNEKLFF.

This chain connects TRBV30 to TRBJ1-5, with D unclear. Germline V gene lookup returns CDR1 GTSNPN and CDR2 SVGIG (reference sequence). This CDR3 has 12 amino acids. CDR3 in amino acids: CAFAPAGQPQHF. Written as DNA, the CDR3 is TGTGCATTTGCCCCCGCGGGTCAGCCCCAGCATTTT.

The chain joins TRBV7-9 to TRBJ2-2, with D unclear. V lost 5 bases to trimming and J lost 6 bases, with 7 bases between them. CDR3 length: 12 amino acids. Germline-derived CDR1 and CDR2 are SEHNR and FQNEAQ (reference sequence). The CDR3 DNA reads as TGTGCCAGCAGCCCCTCGGCCGGGGAGCTGTTTTTT. Translated: CASSPSAGELFF.

The chain employs TRBV6-5 and TRBJ1-2; the match to TRBD1 covers 7 bases. J lost 4 bases, V lost 6 bases, and 8 bases had no gene match. CDR1 is MNHEY, CDR2 SVGAGI, per germline. The CDR3 runs to 14 residues. CDR3 region: CASRTGTEGYGYTF. As DNA, the CDR3 is TGTGCCAGCAGAACCGGGACAGAAGGCTATGGCTACACCTTC.

The chain couples TRBV24-1 to TRBJ2-7; D is possibly TRBD2 (6 bases). Germline values: CDR1 KGHDR, CDR2 SFDVKD. Trimming pared 4 bases from V and 2 bases from J, leaving 17 bases between. The CDR3 is 16 residues long. The CDR3 bases are TGTGCCACCAGTGACACCTCGGGGACGGGAGCCTACGAGCAGTACTTC. It encodes CATSDTSGTGAYEQYF.

The rearrangement uses TRBV5-4 and TRBJ2-1; no clear D. V was clipped by 4 bases and J by 8 bases, with 16 bases between them. This CDR3 region has 14 residues. From germline, CDR1 is SGHNT and CDR2 YYREEE (reference sequence). CDR3: CASSATGRRDEQFF. CDR3 coding DNA: TGTGCCAGCAGCGCCACGGGTCGTCGGGATGAGCAGTTCTTC.

V usage is TRBV6-6 and J usage is TRBJ2-3, with 7 bases identical to TRBD2. The trim removed 6 bases at V and 4 bases at J, leaving 7 bases unmatched. This CDR3 region has 14 residues. Per germline, CDR1 MNHNY and CDR2 SVGAGI (reference sequence). The CDR3 sequence: CASRQGLAADTQYF. Here the CDR3 DNA reads TGTGCCAGCAGACAAGGGCTAGCGGCAGATACGCAGTATTTT.

V and J are TRBV11-2 and TRBJ2-2, with D maybe TRBD2 (5 bases). Germline CDR1 reads SGHAT; CDR2 reads FQNNGV. V gave up 7 bases and J gave up 1 base, with 10 bases separating them. The CDR3 consists of 14 residues. CDR3 in amino acids: CASTPAGNTGELFF. CDR3 nucleotides: TGTGCCAGCACCCCCGCGGGGAACACCGGGGAGCTGTTTTTT.

The rearrangement joins TRBV29-1 to TRBJ2-5, with 13 bases identical to TRBD2. After removal of 6 bases from V and 4 bases from J, the junction contained 11 bases not matched to a gene. Germline CDR1 reads SQVTM; CDR2 reads ANQGSEA. The CDR3 loop spans 16 amino acids. The CDR3 nucleotides are TGCAGCGTGGAACTAGCGGGAGGGCCTTTGGGAGAGACCCAGTACTTC. Translating it yields CSVELAGGPLGETQYF.

The rearrangement links TRBV3-1 (or the pseudogene TRBV3-2) to TRBJ2-1, with 8 bases matching TRBD1. Germline CDR1 is LGHDT and CDR2 is YNNKEL (reference sequence). V trimming: 4 bases; J trimming: 3 bases; junction bases outside the gene matches: 2. The CDR3 is 14 residues long. CDR3 in DNA: TGTGCCAGCAGCCGAGACAGGGGCTACAATGAGCAGTTCTTC. It yields the protein CASSRDRGYNEQFF.

CDR3 sequence (DNA): TGTGCCAGCAGCTTGATGAGATTGGATACGCAGTATTTT. Residues: CASSLMRLDTQYF. The genes are TRBV7-9 and TRBJ2-3; D is unclear. This CDR3 is built from 13 residues. Germline CDR1 reads SEHNR; CDR2 reads FQNEAQ (reference sequence). V shed 3 bases and J shed 6 bases, with 10 bases lying between them.

The CDR3 loop reads CASSQGAGPHNEQFF. CDR3 bases: TGTGCCAGCAGCCAAGGTGCGGGACCACACAATGAGCAGTTCTTC. The J gene is TRBJ2-1, the V gene TRBV3-1 (or the pseudogene TRBV3-2); D is possibly TRBD2 (6 bases). The germline CDR1 and CDR2 sequences are LGHDT and YNNKEL (reference sequence). The V gene lost 1 base and the J gene lost 5 bases, with 12 bases spanning the gap. This CDR3 is 15 amino acids long.